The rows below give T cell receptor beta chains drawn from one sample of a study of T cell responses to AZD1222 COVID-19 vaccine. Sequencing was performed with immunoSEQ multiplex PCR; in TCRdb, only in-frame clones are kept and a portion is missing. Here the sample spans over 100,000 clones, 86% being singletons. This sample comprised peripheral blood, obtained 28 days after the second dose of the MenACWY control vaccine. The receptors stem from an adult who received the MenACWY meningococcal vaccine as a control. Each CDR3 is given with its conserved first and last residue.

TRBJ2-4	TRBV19	CASSIGQARDIQYF
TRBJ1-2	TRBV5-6	CASSPSGGRGYGYTF
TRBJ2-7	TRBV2	CASRRQNYEQYF
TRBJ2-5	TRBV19	CASSRTSGGAETQYF
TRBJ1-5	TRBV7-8	CASSSRGAGPPSNQPQHF
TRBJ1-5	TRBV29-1	CSVAGTGNQPQHF
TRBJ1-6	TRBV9	CASSDRQSVSSPLHF
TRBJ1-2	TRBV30	CAWSWDRYGYTF
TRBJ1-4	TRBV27	CASSPQANEKLFF
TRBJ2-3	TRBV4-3	CASSQWTSGATDTQYF
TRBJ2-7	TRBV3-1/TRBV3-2	CASSSWTGPYEQYF
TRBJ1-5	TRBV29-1	CSVANSNQPQHF
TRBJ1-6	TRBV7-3	CASSLMNNSPLHF
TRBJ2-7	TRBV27	CASSLSGQGSSYEQYF
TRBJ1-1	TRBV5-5	CASSLTSLGHTEAFF